Below, one T cell receptor (beta chain) is given with its context. This sample was included in a study of blood T cell repertoires in COVID-19. Looking at the study overall: There were acute and convalescent COVID-19 samples, and they came from the United States, Italy and Spain.

The V end was cut by 4 bases, the J end by 6 bases, with 19 bases between. Germline CDR1 SEHNR, CDR2 FQNEAQ (reference sequence). CDR3 length equals 15 residues. TCRdb's copy holds only in-frame clones and misses some; the assay was immunoSEQ multiplex PCR. The profile shows 100,000 to 150,000 clones, roughly nine tenths of them singletons. This TCR came from a man between 65 and 80 years old with active or convalescent COVID-19. Sequencing used peripheral blood. This chain connects TRBV7-9 to TRBJ2-7, with TRBD2 as a possible D gene (6 bases). Here the CDR3 DNA reads TGTGCCAGCAGCTCCCACCCGGGACTCGAACCCGAGCAGTACTTC. Translating gives CASSSHPGLEPEQYF.